In its sample, the clone carrying this TCR beta chain was seen many times. Its antigen is not known. TCRdb itself ran the 5' RACE reads through MiXCR, one entry per CDR3 protein. Of about 70,000 distinct CDR3 sequences listed, approximately 9% are singletons. Time point noted: blood at routine non-recurrence follow-up after resection. These data are taken from a study of spatial heterogeneity in lung cancer. Whole-study findings and limits: The appearance of ubiquitous expanded tumor TCRs in blood was greater at resection than follow-up.

J gave up 0 bases and V 8 bases, and 3 bases lay outside the gene matches. This CDR3 has 13 amino acids. The germline V gene has CDR1 MNHEY and CDR2 SVGAGI. The chain uses TRBV6-5 and TRBJ1-2, with 7 nucleotides matching TRBD1. The starting material was PBMCs, obtained at follow-up. This clonotype was sampled from a female donor with early-stage non-small cell lung cancer. The chain's CDR3 is CASGTASNYGYTF. DNA for the CDR3: TGTGCCAGCGGGACAGCGTCTAACTATGGCTACACCTTC.